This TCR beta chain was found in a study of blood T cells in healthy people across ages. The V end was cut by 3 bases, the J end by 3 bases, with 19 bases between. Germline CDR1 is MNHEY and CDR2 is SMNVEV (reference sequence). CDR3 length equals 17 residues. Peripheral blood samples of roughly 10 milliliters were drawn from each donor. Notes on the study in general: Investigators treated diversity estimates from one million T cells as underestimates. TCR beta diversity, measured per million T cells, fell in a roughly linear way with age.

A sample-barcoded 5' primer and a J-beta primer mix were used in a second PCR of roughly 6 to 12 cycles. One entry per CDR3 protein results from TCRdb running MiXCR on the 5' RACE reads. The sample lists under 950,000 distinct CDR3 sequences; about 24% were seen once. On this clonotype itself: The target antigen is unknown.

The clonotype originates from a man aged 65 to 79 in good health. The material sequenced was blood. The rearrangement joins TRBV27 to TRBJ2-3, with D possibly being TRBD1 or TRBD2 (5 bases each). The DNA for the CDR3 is TGTGCCAGCAGTTTCTTGGGGGTGGGTGAAAAAACAGATACGCAGTATTTT. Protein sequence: CASSFLGVGEKTDTQYF.